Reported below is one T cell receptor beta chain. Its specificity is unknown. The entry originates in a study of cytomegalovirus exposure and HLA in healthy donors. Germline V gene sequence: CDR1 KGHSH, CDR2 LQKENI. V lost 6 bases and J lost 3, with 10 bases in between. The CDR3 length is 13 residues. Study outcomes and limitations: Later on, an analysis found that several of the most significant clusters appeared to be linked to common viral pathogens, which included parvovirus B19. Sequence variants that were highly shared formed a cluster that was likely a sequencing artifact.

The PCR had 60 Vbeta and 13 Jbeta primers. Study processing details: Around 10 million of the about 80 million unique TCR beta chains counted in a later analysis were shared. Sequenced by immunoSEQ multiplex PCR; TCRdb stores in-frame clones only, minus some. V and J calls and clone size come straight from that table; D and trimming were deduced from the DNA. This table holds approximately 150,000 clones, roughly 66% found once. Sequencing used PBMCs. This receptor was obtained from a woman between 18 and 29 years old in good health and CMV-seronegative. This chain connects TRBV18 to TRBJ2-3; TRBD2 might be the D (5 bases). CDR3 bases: TGTGCCAGCTCGCCAGCGGTTACAGATACGCAGTATTTT. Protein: CASSPAVTDTQYF.